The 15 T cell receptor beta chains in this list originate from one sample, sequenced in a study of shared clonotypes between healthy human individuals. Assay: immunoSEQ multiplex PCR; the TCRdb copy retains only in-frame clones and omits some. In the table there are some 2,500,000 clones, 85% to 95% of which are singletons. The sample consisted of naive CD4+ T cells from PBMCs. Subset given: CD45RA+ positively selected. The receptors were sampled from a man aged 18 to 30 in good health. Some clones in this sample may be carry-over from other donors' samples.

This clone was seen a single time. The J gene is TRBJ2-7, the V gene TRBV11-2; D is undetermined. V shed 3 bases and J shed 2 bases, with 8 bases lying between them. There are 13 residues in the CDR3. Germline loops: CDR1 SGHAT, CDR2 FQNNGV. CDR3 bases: TGTGCCAGCAGCTTTTCAGAGACCTACGAGCAGTACTTC. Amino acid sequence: CASSFSETYEQYF. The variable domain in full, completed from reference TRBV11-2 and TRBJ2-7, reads EAGVAQSPRYKIIEKRQSVAFWCNPISGHATLYWYQQILGQGPKLLIQFQNNGVVDDSQLPKDRFSAERLKGVDSTLKIQPAKLEDSAVYLCASSFSETYEQYFGPGTRLTVT.

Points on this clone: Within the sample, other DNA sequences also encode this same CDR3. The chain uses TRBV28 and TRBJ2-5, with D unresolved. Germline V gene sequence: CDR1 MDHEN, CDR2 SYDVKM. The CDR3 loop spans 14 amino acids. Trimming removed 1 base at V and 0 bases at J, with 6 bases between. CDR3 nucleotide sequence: TGTGCCAGCAGTTTATCAAGGAACCAAGAGACCCAGTACTTC. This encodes CASSLSRNQETQYF.

The CDR3 sequence is CASSADWNTEAFF. The CDR3 DNA is TGTGCCAGCAGCGCCGACTGGAACACTGAAGCTTTCTTT. The rearrangement links TRBV9 to TRBJ1-1; D ambiguous. Germline CDR1 reads SGDLS; CDR2 reads YYNGEE. Trimming removed 3 bases at V and 1 base at J, with 7 bases between. The CDR3 has 13 amino acids.

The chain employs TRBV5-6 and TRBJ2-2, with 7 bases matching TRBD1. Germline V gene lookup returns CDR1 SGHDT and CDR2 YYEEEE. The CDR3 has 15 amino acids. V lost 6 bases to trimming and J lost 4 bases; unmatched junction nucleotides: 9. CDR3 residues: CASTQRGPFTGELFF. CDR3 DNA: TGTGCCAGCACGCAAAGGGGGCCCTTCACCGGGGAGCTGTTTTTT.

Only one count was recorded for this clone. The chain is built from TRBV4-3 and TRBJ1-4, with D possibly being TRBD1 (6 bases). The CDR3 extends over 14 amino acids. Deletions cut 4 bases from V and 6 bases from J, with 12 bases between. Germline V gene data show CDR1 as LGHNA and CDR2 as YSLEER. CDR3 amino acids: CASSRQGRDEKLFF. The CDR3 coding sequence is TGCGCCAGCAGCCGTCAGGGGAGGGATGAAAAACTGTTTTTT.

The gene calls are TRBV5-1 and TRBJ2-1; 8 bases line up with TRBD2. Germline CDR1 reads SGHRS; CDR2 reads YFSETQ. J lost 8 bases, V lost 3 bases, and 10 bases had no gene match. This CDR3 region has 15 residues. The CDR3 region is CASSSPVVAGHEQFF. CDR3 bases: TGCGCCAGCAGCTCCCCCGTAGTAGCGGGACATGAGCAGTTCTTC.

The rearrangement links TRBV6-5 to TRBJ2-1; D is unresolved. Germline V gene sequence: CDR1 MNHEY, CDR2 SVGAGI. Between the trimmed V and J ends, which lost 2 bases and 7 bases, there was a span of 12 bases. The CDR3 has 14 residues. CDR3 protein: CASSYGSGQNEQFF. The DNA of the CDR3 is TGTGCCAGCAGTTACGGGTCGGGCCAAAATGAGCAGTTCTTC.

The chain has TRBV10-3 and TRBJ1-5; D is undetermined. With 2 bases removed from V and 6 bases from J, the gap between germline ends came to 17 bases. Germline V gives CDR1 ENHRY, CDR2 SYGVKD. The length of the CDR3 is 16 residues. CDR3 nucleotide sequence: TGTGCCATCAGTGAGGTGGGCTTAGTGGCAGGTCAGCCCCAGCATTTT. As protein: CAISEVGLVAGQPQHF.

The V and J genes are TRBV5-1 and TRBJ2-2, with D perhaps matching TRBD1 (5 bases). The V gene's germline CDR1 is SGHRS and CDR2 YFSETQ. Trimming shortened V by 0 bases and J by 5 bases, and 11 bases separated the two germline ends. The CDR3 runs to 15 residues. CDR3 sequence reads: CASSLDGRDTGELFF. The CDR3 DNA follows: TGCGCCAGCAGCTTGGACGGCAGGGATACCGGGGAGCTGTTTTTT.

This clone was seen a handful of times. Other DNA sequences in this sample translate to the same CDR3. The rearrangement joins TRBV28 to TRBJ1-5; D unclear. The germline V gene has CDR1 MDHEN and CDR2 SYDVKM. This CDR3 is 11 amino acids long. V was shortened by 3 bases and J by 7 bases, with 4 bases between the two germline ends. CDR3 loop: CASSFRQPQHF. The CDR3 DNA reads TGTGCCAGCAGTTTCCGCCAGCCCCAGCATTTT. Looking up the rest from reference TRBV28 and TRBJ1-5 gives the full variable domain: DVKVTQSSRYLVKRTGEKVFLECVQDMDHENMFWYRQDPGLGLRLIYFSYDVKMKEKGDIPEGYSVSREKKERFSLILESASTNQTSMYLCASSFRQPQHFGDGTRLSIL.

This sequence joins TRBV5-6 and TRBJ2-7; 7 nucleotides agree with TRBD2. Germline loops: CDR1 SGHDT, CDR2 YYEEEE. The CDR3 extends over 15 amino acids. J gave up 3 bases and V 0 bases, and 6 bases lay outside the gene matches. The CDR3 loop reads CASSLGLAGLYEQYF. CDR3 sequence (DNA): TGTGCCAGCAGCTTGGGACTAGCAGGCCTCTACGAGCAGTACTTC.

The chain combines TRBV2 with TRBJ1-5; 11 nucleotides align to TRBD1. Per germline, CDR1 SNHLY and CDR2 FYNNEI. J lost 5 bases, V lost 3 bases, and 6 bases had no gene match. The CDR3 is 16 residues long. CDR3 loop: CASSDPGQGGDQPQHF. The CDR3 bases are TGTGCCAGCAGTGATCCGGGACAGGGGGGGGATCAGCCCCAGCATTTT.

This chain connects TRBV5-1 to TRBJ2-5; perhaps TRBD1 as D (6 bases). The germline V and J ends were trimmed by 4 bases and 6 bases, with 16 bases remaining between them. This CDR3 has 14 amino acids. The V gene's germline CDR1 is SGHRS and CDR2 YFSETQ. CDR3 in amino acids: CASSPAIQGKTQYF. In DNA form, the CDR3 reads TGCGCCAGCAGCCCGGCGATACAGGGAAAGACCCAGTACTTC.

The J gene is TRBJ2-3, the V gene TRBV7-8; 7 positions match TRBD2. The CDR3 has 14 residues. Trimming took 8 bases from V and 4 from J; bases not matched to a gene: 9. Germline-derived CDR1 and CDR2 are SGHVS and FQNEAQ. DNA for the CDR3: TGTGCCAGCGCTCGCGGGAGATTTGCAGATACGCAGTATTTT. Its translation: CASARGRFADTQYF.

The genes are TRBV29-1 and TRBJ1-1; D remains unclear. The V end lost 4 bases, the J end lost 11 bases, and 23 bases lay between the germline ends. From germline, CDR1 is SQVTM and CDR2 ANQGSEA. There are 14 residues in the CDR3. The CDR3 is CSVVRPDRPRLAFF. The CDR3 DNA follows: TGCAGCGTTGTCCGGCCGGACCGCCCCAGGTTGGCTTTCTTT.